This T cell receptor beta chain was sequenced during a study of shared clonotypes between healthy human individuals. Those who donated were healthy HIV-negative adults, with no recent acute infections or vaccinations reported. In regard to this clone: What it binds is unknown.

Study-wide findings and caveats: Non-shared clonotypes had lower generation probabilities than clonotypes shared by all four sorted-subset donors.

Using immunoSEQ multiplex PCR, the repertoire was profiled, and TCRdb retains in-frame clones only, with some absent. The sample has around 1.4 million clones; approximately 98.5% are singletons. The sequenced material came from naive CD4+ T cells sorted from blood. As to subset: CD45RA+ positively selected. The receptor comes from a man aged 25-45 years in good health.

CDR3 sequence reads: CASSHPGQMNTEAFF. The CDR3 DNA follows: TGTGCCAGCAGCCACCCGGGACAGATGAACACTGAAGCTTTCTTT. V gene TRBV7-9 combines with J gene TRBJ1-1; 7 nucleotides align to TRBD1. Per the germline V gene, CDR1 is SEHNR and CDR2 is FQNEAQ (reference sequence). J was trimmed by 0 bases and V by 5 bases; bases with no gene match: 6. This CDR3 contains 15 residues.